Listed here are 15 T cell receptor beta chains from one sample, sequenced in a study of blood T cells in healthy people across ages. Sample-barcoded 5' priming and a J-beta primer mix drove a second PCR of roughly 7 to 11 cycles. MiXCR, run by TCRdb on the 5' RACE reads, gives a single entry per CDR3 protein. The sample has 700,000 to 1,000,000 distinct CDR3 sequences; around 45% are singletons. Sequencing was performed on blood. The receptors originated from a man in his 60s in good health.

The chain carries TRBV7-8 and TRBJ2-7; D is uncertain. Trimming took 4 bases from V and 5 from J, leaving 15 bases between them. This CDR3 comprises 14 residues. Looked up from germline, CDR1 is SGHVS and CDR2 is FQNEAQ. The CDR3 is CASSSDVGRDEQYF. CDR3 bases: TGTGCCAGCAGCTCCGATGTGGGTAGGGACGAGCAGTACTTC.

The gene calls are TRBV6-5 and TRBJ2-7; unclear D gene. Germline CDR1 is MNHEY and CDR2 is SVGAGI. V dropped 10 bases and J dropped 3 bases, with 22 bases sitting between them. The CDR3 is 15 residues long. CDR3 bases: TGTGCCACCACCCAGAGCCAGGTTCAACTCTACGAGCAGTACTTC. Translation: CATTQSQVQLYEQYF.

This clonotype was seen only a few times. This chain connects TRBV7-8 to TRBJ2-7, with TRBD2 as a possible D gene (5 bases). The CDR3 sequence is 13 residues long. Germline CDR1 SGHVS, CDR2 FQNEAQ. V gave up 3 bases and J gave up 3 bases, with 9 bases separating them. The CDR3 sequence: CASSFGGFYEQYF. As DNA, the CDR3 is TGTGCCAGCAGCTTTGGAGGTTTCTACGAGCAGTACTTC. Complete variable domain (other parts from reference TRBV7-8 and TRBJ2-7): GAGVSQSPRYKVAKRGQDVALRCDPISGHVSLFWYQQALGQGPEFLTYFQNEAQLDKSGLPSDRFFAERPEGSVSTLKIQRTQQEDSAVYLCASSFGGFYEQYFGPGTRLTVT.

The chain combines TRBV28 with TRBJ2-1; possibly TRBD1 for D (5 bases). Germline values: CDR1 MDHEN, CDR2 SYDVKM. This CDR3 is built from 13 residues. V was cut by 10 bases and J by 4 bases, with 14 bases left in between. The CDR3 nucleotides are TGTGCCACGACAGTGGGTGGGTACAATGAGCAGTTCTTC. Protein: CATTVGGYNEQFF.

The rearrangement links TRBV15 to TRBJ2-3, with 8 bases that match TRBD2. The CDR3 is made up of 16 amino acids. J lost 0 bases, V lost 5 bases, and 7 bases had no gene match. CDR1 is LNHNV and CDR2 is YYDKDF in the germline V gene (reference sequence). CDR3 loop: CATSPRTSTSTDTQYF. The CDR3 bases are TGTGCCACCAGCCCCCGGACTAGCACTAGCACAGATACGCAGTATTTT.

This clonotype was found many times. The V and J genes are TRBV7-8 and TRBJ1-5; the D gene is possibly TRBD1 (5 bases). Trimming left V 0 bases short and J 6 bases short, with 15 bases between. CDR3 length: 16 amino acids. The germline V gene has CDR1 SGHVS and CDR2 FQNEAQ. CDR3 sequence reads: CASSLASGGRGQPQHF. For the CDR3, the DNA is TGTGCCAGCAGCTTAGCCTCTGGGGGACGGGGTCAGCCCCAGCATTTT. The full variable domain, with the rest looked up from reference TRBV7-8 and TRBJ1-5, is GAGVSQSPRYKVAKRGQDVALRCDPISGHVSLFWYQQALGQGPEFLTYFQNEAQLDKSGLPSDRFFAERPEGSVSTLKIQRTQQEDSAVYLCASSLASGGRGQPQHFGDGTRLSIL.

The chain employs TRBV5-1 and TRBJ1-6; TRBD1 aligns across 7 bases. The V segment lost 1 base and the J segment 7 bases; nucleotides outside the gene matches: 2. The CDR3 loop spans 14 amino acids. Per the germline V gene, CDR1 is SGHRS and CDR2 is YFSETQ. In nucleotides, the CDR3 is TGCGCCAGCAGCTTGCAGGGGGACAATTCACCCCTCCACTTT. It translates to CASSLQGDNSPLHF. Full variable domain (remainder filled in from reference TRBV5-1 and TRBJ1-6): KAGVTQTPRYLIKTRGQQVTLSCSPISGHRSVSWYQQTPGQGLQFLFEYFSETQRNKGNFPGRFSGRQFSNSRSEMNVSTLELGDSALYLCASSLQGDNSPLHFGNGTRLTVT.

The V call is TRBV4-2, the J call TRBJ2-4; unclear D gene. The DNA end is a closer match to TRBJ2-7, so the J assignment may be wrong. The length of the CDR3 is 15 residues. Germline-derived CDR1 and CDR2 are LGHNA and YNFKEQ. The DNA of the CDR3 is TGTGCCAGCAGCCAAGAATCCGCCTATAGATACGAGCAGTACTTC. Translation: CASSQESAYRYEQYF.

Concerning this clonotype itself: This clone may be a read error of a much larger clone one base away. The rearrangement joins TRBV29-1 to TRBJ2-1; 9 bases agree with TRBD2. TRBJ2-7 explains the end of the DNA better; the J call may be wrong. The CDR3 has 15 amino acids. Germline assignment: CDR1 SQVTM and CDR2 ANQGSEA. The CDR3 nucleotides read TGCAGCGTTGAACTAGCGGGGAACTACTACAATGAGCAGTACTTC. Protein product: CSVELAGNYYNEQYF.

This clonotype appeared a few times. This sequence joins TRBV2 and TRBJ2-4; a possible D gene is TRBD2 (6 bases). The J call may be incorrect, as the DNA end agrees better with TRBJ2-1. There are 15 residues in the CDR3. Germline V lookup: CDR1 SNHLY, CDR2 FYNNEI. This CDR3 reads CASSPQSLAKNIQFF. DNA for the CDR3: TGTGCCAGCAGTCCCCAGTCACTAGCCAAAAACATTCAGTTCTTC.

The J gene is TRBJ2-2, the V gene TRBV12-5; 8 nucleotides align to TRBD1. The V segment lost 7 bases and the J segment 7 bases; nucleotides outside the gene matches: 11. Germline V gene data show CDR1 as LGHNT and CDR2 as FRNRAP. This CDR3 spans 15 amino acids. CDR3: CASEGGQGYNGELFF. CDR3 nucleotide sequence: TGTGCTAGTGAGGGAGGACAGGGATATAACGGGGAGCTGTTTTTT.

The gene calls are TRBV4-1 and TRBJ2-5; TRBD2 matches at 13 bases. The length of the CDR3 is 15 residues. Germline V gives CDR1 MGHRA, CDR2 YSYEKL. Trimming cost V 6 bases and J 4 bases; bases outside gene matches: 5. The CDR3 region is CASRTSGGAPETQYF. The DNA of the CDR3 is TGCGCCAGCAGAACTAGCGGGGGGGCCCCAGAGACCCAGTACTTC.

In this sample, this clonotype turned up a few times. The V gene is TRBV18, the J gene TRBJ2-5; 12 bases map to TRBD1. From germline, CDR1 is KGHSH and CDR2 LQKENI. This CDR3 has 15 residues. J lost 11 bases, V lost 5 bases, and 12 bases had no gene match. CDR3 sequence: CASSYTGTGGEEQYF. In nucleotides, the CDR3 is TGTGCCAGCTCATATACCGGGACAGGGGGCGAGGAGCAGTACTTC.

The chain recombines TRBV7-2 with TRBJ2-3; TRBD2 agrees at 11 bases. This CDR3 spans 17 amino acids. The V and J ends lost 5 bases and 2 bases, in that order; junction bases with no gene match: 9. Germline V lookup: CDR1 SGHTA, CDR2 FQGNSA. CDR3 loop: CASSQTPGLADTDTQYF. CDR3 bases: TGTGCCAGCAGCCAGACACCGGGACTAGCGGACACAGATACGCAGTATTTT.

The chain carries TRBV28 and TRBJ1-2, with unresolved D. This CDR3 has 15 residues. CDR1 is MDHEN, CDR2 SYDVKM, per germline. Trimming removed 5 bases at V and 8 bases at J, with 21 bases between. The CDR3 bases are TGTGCCAGCAGTACCCCGAACGGGCTGAGATGGGGCTACACCTTC. Translating it yields CASSTPNGLRWGYTF.